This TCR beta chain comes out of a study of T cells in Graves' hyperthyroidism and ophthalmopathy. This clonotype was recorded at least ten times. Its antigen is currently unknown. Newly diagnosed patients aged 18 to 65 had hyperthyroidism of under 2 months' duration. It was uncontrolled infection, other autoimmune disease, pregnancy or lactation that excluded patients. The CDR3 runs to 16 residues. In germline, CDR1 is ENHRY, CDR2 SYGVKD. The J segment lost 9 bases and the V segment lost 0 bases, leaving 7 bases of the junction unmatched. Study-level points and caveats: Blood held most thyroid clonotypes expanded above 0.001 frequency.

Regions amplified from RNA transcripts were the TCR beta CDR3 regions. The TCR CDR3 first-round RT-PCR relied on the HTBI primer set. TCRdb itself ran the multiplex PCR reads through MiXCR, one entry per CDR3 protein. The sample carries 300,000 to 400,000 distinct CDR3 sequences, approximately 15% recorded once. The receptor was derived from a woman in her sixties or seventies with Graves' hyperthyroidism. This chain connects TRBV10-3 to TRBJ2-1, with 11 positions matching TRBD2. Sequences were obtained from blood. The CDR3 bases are TGTGCCATCAGTGAGTCTGGGGCTAGCGGGAGGACTGAGCAGTTCTTC. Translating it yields CAISESGASGRTEQFF.